The rows below give T cell receptor beta chains drawn from one sample of a study of blood T cell repertoires in COVID-19. Profiling relied on immunoSEQ multiplex PCR, and the TCRdb table lists in-frame clones only, not all of them. Of roughly 200,000 clones in the sample, roughly 84% are singletons; the top ten hold around 7%. The sample was peripheral blood. The receptors come from a woman in her 40s with COVID-19, enrolled during active disease. Both conserved end residues are part of each CDR3. A D gene is named only where the DNA matches it firmly. Some rows mark clone size as missing; the rest say once, few, many or name a class of expanded clone.

clone_size,j_call,v_call,d_call,cdr3_aa,cdr3_nt
-,TRBJ1-2,TRBV13,-,CASSLGQGTPYGYTF,TGTGCCAGCAGCTTAGGCCAGGGGACCCCTTATGGCTACACCTTC
-,TRBJ2-2,TRBV2,-,CARASGTGELFF,TGTGCCAGGGCCTCGGGGACCGGGGAGCTGTTTTTT
-,TRBJ1-2,TRBV9,TRBD1,CASSPRDRGASLSGYTF,TGTGCCAGCAGCCCGCGAGACAGGGGGGCGTCCTTATCGGGCTACACCTTC
-,TRBJ2-1,TRBV10-3,TRBD2,CATESGDSYNEQFF,TGTGCCACTGAAAGCGGGGACTCCTACAATGAGCAGTTCTTC
-,TRBJ2-7,TRBV7-9,-,CASSYDTAYEQYF,TGTGCCAGCAGCTATGACACAGCCTACGAGCAGTACTTC
-,TRBJ2-7,TRBV5-1,-,CASSLDSYRYEQYF,TGCGCCAGCAGCCTGGACTCATATCGTTACGAGCAGTACTTC
-,TRBJ1-1,TRBV28,TRBD1,CASTGWDRNTEAFF,TGTGCCAGCACCGGGTGGGACAGAAACACTGAAGCTTTCTTT
-,TRBJ1-2,TRBV6-1,-,CASSEGKPLNYGYTF,TGTGCCAGCAGTGAAGGAAAACCACTTAACTATGGCTACACCTTC
few,TRBJ1-6,TRBV11-2,TRBD1,CASSSDRTGTSYNSPLHF,TGTGCCAGCAGCTCGGATCGGACAGGGACTTCCTATAATTCACCCCTCCACTTT
-,TRBJ2-6,TRBV10-2,-,CASSSGSGANVLTF,TGCGCCAGCAGTTCGGGATCTGGGGCCAACGTCCTGACTTTC
-,TRBJ1-3,TRBV19,-,CASSMAGTLSSGNTIYF,TGTGCCAGTAGTATGGCGGGGACGTTAAGCTCTGGAAACACCATATATTTT
few,TRBJ1-1,TRBV29-1,-,CSVRAGRLGEAFF,TGCAGCGTTAGGGCGGGGAGGTTGGGGGAAGCTTTCTTT
-,TRBJ1-2,TRBV19,TRBD1,CASSIEFRQGRYGYTF,TGTGCCAGTAGTATAGAATTTCGACAGGGGCGTTATGGCTACACCTTC
-,TRBJ1-2,TRBV28,-,CASSFLRGGYTF,TGTGCCAGCAGTTTTCTGCGGGGTGGCTACACCTTC
-,TRBJ1-1,TRBV6-5,-,CASSYSKAVNTEAFF,TGTGCCAGCAGTTACTCTAAGGCGGTGAACACTGAAGCTTTCTTT
-,TRBJ1-1,TRBV18,-,CASSPTGNKNTEAFF,TGTGCCAGCTCACCAACAGGGAACAAAAACACTGAAGCTTTCTTT
-,TRBJ1-5,TRBV19,TRBD1,CATQTTGQGSYSNQPQHF,TGTGCCACCCAAACCACGGGACAGGGGTCTTATAGCAATCAGCCCCAGCATTTT
-,TRBJ2-5,TRBV7-3,-,CASSLKRPATQYF,TGTGCCAGCAGCTTAAAGCGTCCCGCGACCCAGTACTTC